Here is one TCR beta chain with its context. This receptor's antigen is unknown. Base qualities are not at hand, and no much larger clone is one base apart. The CDR3 sequence holds 14 residues, the cysteine and phenylalanine included. Kept here is only the CDR3 DNA, which spans 42 bases and is read in frame from base 1. CDR1 and CDR2 are drawn from the germline V gene (reference sequence): MNHEY, SMNVEV. V is cut by 3 bases and J by 8 bases, and the space between the germline ends is 16 bases. Libraries were prepared through the immunoSEQ multiplex PCR assay. Rearranged TCR beta chain sequences were amplified using the hsTCRB Kit according to the manufacturer's protocol. TCRB libraries were sequenced on an Illumina MiSeq. Under the source paper's analysis protocol: The kit vendor's proprietary platform handled demultiplexing, trimming and gene mapping. TCRdb carries this immuneACCESS record with in-frame sequences only. Its versions omit some clonotypes, under half of them owing to an unresolved V gene in the studies checked, with the rest unexplained. The D gene and trimming were derived from the DNA, and the V and J assignments and clone size from that table. The sample has approximately 84,000 clones on record, approximately 80% of them singletons. Around 5% of the sample lies in the top ten.

The entry originates in a study of a mutant IDH1 vaccine in newly diagnosed glioma (dated by TCRdb to 2020 to 2022). For the study in its entirety: Vaccination started 4-6 weeks after radiotherapy alone, or was given together with temozolomide cycles in the groups whose treatment included chemotherapy. Six visits were used for peripheral blood collection: V03 (baseline), V05, V07, V10, V12 and V13. Longitudinal TCRB deep sequencing was performed for fewer than 30 treated patients wherever samples were available for exploratory analyses. Of the roughly 31 treated patients, about 60% were male and about 38% were female, and the mean age was 40.4 years. Before enrollment, most patients had been given radiochemotherapy with temozolomide as standard therapy, while the rest had received either radiotherapy alone or temozolomide alone. Visit V12 was the week-35 safety follow-up and visit V13 was the week-47 end of study.

Summary of the overall study and its limitations: Immune responses induced by the vaccine were seen in over 80% of patients across multiple MHC alleles. Availability determined which PBMC samples were chosen for TCRB deep sequencing. Pseudoprogression appeared unrelated to alterations in the top peripheral T cell clonotypes detected by TCRB sequencing. The authors noted that analyses of patient blood samples could not be reproduced because of sample limitations.

The intended sense of this specimen's time point label: week 47, end of study. Each vaccine dose was 300 ug of a 20-mer mutant IDH1 peptide in Montanide, given subcutaneously with topical imiquimod. Across visits V03 through V10, patients got a total of eight vaccinations, given in weeks 1, 3, 5, 7, 11, 15, 19 and 23. The donors had newly diagnosed IDH1-mutant astrocytomas of WHO grade 3 or 4 that showed loss of nuclear ATRX. The samples were drawn from NOA16, a multicentre, single-arm, open-label phase I trial in Germany that tested a mutant IDH1 peptide vaccine in humans for the first time. Genomic DNA for TCRB sequencing was isolated from EDTA blood with the DNeasy Blood and Tissue Kit.

The chain is assembled from TRBV27 and TRBJ1-1; the D gene is unclear. The receptor was isolated from a middle-aged man with glioma. The sequences come from PBMCs, collected from a glioma patient whose treatment included an IDH1 peptide vaccine. The bases read TGTGCCAGCAGTTTCGGGGAACGGGCTTCAGAAGCTTTCTTT. Its translation reads: CASSFGERASEAFF.